This is a list of T cell receptor beta chains from one sample in a study of blood T cell repertoires in COVID-19. Method: immunoSEQ multiplex PCR; TCRdb's copy keeps in-frame clones and lacks some. Among over 250,000 clones, around 87% were seen once, and the ten largest hold under 2.5%. The specimen sequenced was peripheral blood. The receptor source for this set is a woman aged 45 to 65 with acute or convalescent COVID-19. Each CDR3 is given with its conserved first and last residue. A D gene is named only where the DNA matches it firmly. Part of the rows lack a size; the others show once, few, many or a class for expanded clones.

-	TRBV2	18	TRBJ1-2	TRBD1	CASSETGTGVGKNYGYTF	TGTGCCAGCAGCGAAACCGGGACAGGGGTAGGGAAGAACTATGGCTACACCTTC
-	TRBV6-5	15	TRBJ2-3	TRBD2	CASSFRAGGPDTQYF	TGTGCCAGCAGTTTCCGGGCGGGAGGGCCAGATACGCAGTATTTT
-	TRBV12-5	12	TRBJ1-3	-	CASGLSGNTIYF	TGTGCTAGTGGCTTGAGCGGAAACACCATATATTTT
-	TRBV15	16	TRBJ1-4	TRBD1	CATPGSQMQGDEKLFF	TGTGCCACCCCGGGCTCCCAAATGCAGGGGGATGAAAAACTGTTTTTT
once	TRBV7-2	14	TRBJ2-7	TRBD2	CASSLSGRSWEQYF	TGTGCCAGCAGCCTTAGCGGGAGATCATGGGAGCAGTACTTC
-	TRBV27	14	TRBJ2-7	TRBD1	CASSQWDSRYEQYF	TGTGCCAGCAGTCAATGGGACAGTCGCTACGAGCAGTACTTC
-	TRBV28	18	TRBJ2-1	TRBD2	CASSTPLSKAGDYNEQFF	TGTGCCAGCAGTACCCCACTAAGCAAGGCGGGAGATTACAATGAGCAGTTCTTC
-	TRBV19	16	TRBJ2-6	-	CASSIGRLSGANVLTF	TGTGCCAGTAGTATCGGCAGGCTCTCTGGGGCCAACGTCCTGACTTTC
-	TRBV12-3/TRBV12-4	13	TRBJ2-1	TRBD2	CASSFTLAGEQFF	TGTGCCAGCAGTTTTACCCTAGCGGGTGAGCAGTTCTTC
-	TRBV9	12	TRBJ2-1	-	CASSVESGLQFF	TGTGCCAGCAGCGTAGAATCCGGACTGCAGTTCTTC
-	TRBV27	13	TRBJ1-5	TRBD1	CASSSGTGLLQHF	TGTGCCAGCAGTTCCGGGACAGGGTTGCTCCAGCATTTT
-	TRBV7-2	15	TRBJ2-7	TRBD1	CASSLGSGTAYEQYF	TGTGCCAGCAGCTTAGGGTCCGGGACAGCCTACGAGCAGTACTTC
-	TRBV3-1/TRBV3-2	12	TRBJ1-2	-	CASSQDLSGYTF	TGTGCCAGCAGCCAAGATCTCTCTGGCTACACCTTC
-	TRBV3-1/TRBV3-2	15	TRBJ1-2	TRBD1	CASSQGPGGLYGYTF	TGTGCCAGCAGCCAAGGGCCAGGGGGCCTCTATGGCTACACCTTC
-	TRBV11-2	15	TRBJ2-7	TRBD2	CASSPGAGALYEQYF	TGTGCCAGCAGCCCAGGAGCGGGAGCTCTCTACGAGCAGTACTTC
-	TRBV7-9	18	TRBJ2-1	-	CASSLGRIRTDLHNEQFF	TGTGCCAGCAGCTTGGGGCGTATACGGACAGACTTACACAATGAGCAGTTCTTC
-	TRBV7-9	14	TRBJ1-5	-	CASSPRDTDQPQHF	TGTGCCAGCAGCCCCCGGGACACAGATCAGCCCCAGCATTTT
-	TRBV11-2	14	TRBJ1-5	-	CASSLTGSNQPQHF	TGTGCCAGCAGCCTCACGGGGTCGAATCAGCCCCAGCATTTT
-	TRBV7-8	13	TRBJ1-3	-	CASRRTVGNTIYF	TGTGCCAGCAGACGGACAGTAGGAAACACCATATATTTT
-	TRBV28	15	TRBJ2-1	TRBD1	CASSSGQGSYNEQFF	TGTGCCAGCAGTTCAGGACAGGGGAGTTACAATGAGCAGTTCTTC
-	TRBV30	13	TRBJ1-1	-	CAWTYNLNTEAFF	TGTGCCTGGACTTACAATCTGAACACTGAAGCTTTCTTT
-	TRBV2	13	TRBJ2-7	-	CASRRVGAYEQYF	TGTGCCAGTCGACGGGTGGGTGCCTACGAGCAGTACTTC
-	TRBV28	13	TRBJ1-1	-	CASSLQGRDEAFF	TGTGCCAGCAGTTTACAGGGAAGGGATGAAGCTTTCTTT
-	TRBV5-6	14	TRBJ1-4	TRBD1	CASSSDRGNEKLFF	TGTGCCAGCAGCTCAGACAGGGGGAATGAAAAACTGTTTTTT
few	TRBV3-1/TRBV3-2	13	TRBJ1-1	-	CASSQSWNTEAFF	TGTGCCAGCAGCCAATCATGGAACACTGAAGCTTTCTTT
few	TRBV5-1	19	TRBJ2-2	TRBD2	CASSKSLGAGVPQTGELFF	TGCGCCAGCAGCAAATCCCTCGGTGCGGGAGTCCCGCAAACCGGGGAGCTGTTTTTT
-	TRBV5-1	15	TRBJ2-5	-	CASSLMSSRQETQYF	TGCGCCAGCAGCTTGATGTCTAGCAGACAAGAGACCCAGTACTTC
-	TRBV28	13	TRBJ1-4	-	CASRKQGNEKLFF	TGTGCCAGCAGGAAACAGGGTAATGAAAAACTGTTTTTT
-	TRBV9	18	TRBJ2-7	TRBD2	CASSPGLAGGSGGYEQYF	TGTGCCAGCAGCCCGGGACTAGCGGGAGGAAGTGGGGGGTACGAGCAGTACTTC
-	TRBV30	13	TRBJ1-3	-	CAWSNGPGNTIYF	TGTGCCTGGAGTAACGGTCCTGGAAACACCATATATTTT
-	TRBV6-5	13	TRBJ1-2	-	CASTTGYDYGYTF	TGTGCCAGCACCACAGGGTATGACTATGGCTACACCTTC
-	TRBV6-5	11	TRBJ1-2	-	CASSYRQRYTF	TGTGCCAGCAGTTACAGACAGCGCTACACCTTC
-	TRBV19	15	TRBJ2-7	TRBD1	CASSPLGQDLFEQYF	TGTGCCAGTAGTCCTCTTGGACAGGATTTGTTCGAGCAGTACTTC
-	TRBV20-1	8	TRBJ1-1	-	CSSRDYAF	TGCAGTTCGCGGGACTACGCTTTT
-	TRBV7-8	15	TRBJ2-1	-	CASSFWPGIYNEQFF	TGTGCCAGCAGCTTTTGGCCCGGGATATACAATGAGCAGTTCTTC
-	TRBV7-3	13	TRBJ1-5	-	CASSLSREQPQHF	TGTGCCAGCAGCTTAAGCAGGGAACAGCCCCAGCATTTT
-	TRBV28	16	TRBJ2-1	TRBD2	CASSLLPGLGVNEQFF	TGTGCCAGCAGTTTACTACCGGGACTAGGCGTCAATGAGCAGTTCTTC
-	TRBV11-3	16	TRBJ2-7	TRBD2	CASSPGPSGASYEQYF	TGTGCCAGCAGCCCAGGTCCTAGCGGGGCCTCCTACGAGCAGTACTTC
-	TRBV6-5	16	TRBJ2-2	TRBD2	CASSYYGTRNTGELFF	TGTGCCAGCAGTTACTACGGGACTAGGAACACCGGGGAGCTGTTTTTT
-	TRBV28	16	TRBJ2-3	-	CASSRQSGWVTDTQYF	TGTGCCAGCAGCCGCCAAAGCGGGTGGGTGACAGATACGCAGTATTTT
once	TRBV28	16	TRBJ2-7	-	CASTIPIPGHKNEQYF	TGTGCCAGCACCATCCCAATACCGGGACACAAAAACGAGCAGTACTTC
once	TRBV15	15	TRBJ2-7	TRBD1	CATSKKGTGIDEQYF	TGTGCCACCAGCAAAAAGGGGACAGGGATTGACGAGCAGTACTTC
-	TRBV19	11	TRBJ2-7	-	CASSRTGEQYF	TGTGCCAGTAGTAGGACGGGGGAGCAGTACTTC
-	TRBV5-1	15	TRBJ1-3	-	CASSMGSGSGNTIYF	TGCGCCAGCAGCATGGGATCGGGATCTGGAAACACCATATATTTT
-	TRBV9	13	TRBJ2-7	-	CASSVAPTAEQYF	TGTGCCAGCAGCGTAGCCCCGACTGCAGAGCAGTACTTC
-	TRBV5-5	14	TRBJ2-5	-	CASSQLWGEETQYF	TGTGCCAGCAGCCAACTATGGGGCGAAGAGACCCAGTACTTC
-	TRBV5-1	15	TRBJ1-2	TRBD1	CASSSTGTGASGYTF	TGCGCCAGCAGCTCGACCGGGACAGGGGCTAGTGGCTACACCTTC
once	TRBV7-2	15	TRBJ1-5	-	CASSFVTGSPQPQHF	TGTGCCAGCAGCTTCGTCACAGGGTCGCCTCAGCCCCAGCATTTT
-	TRBV7-2	15	TRBJ2-1	-	CASSQTRTSYNEQFF	TGTGCCAGCAGCCAGACTAGGACCTCCTACAATGAGCAGTTCTTC
-	TRBV10-3	15	TRBJ2-7	TRBD1	CAISPLGQGAYEQYF	TGTGCCATCAGTCCACTGGGACAGGGGGCCTACGAGCAGTACTTC
-	TRBV4-2	15	TRBJ2-5	-	CASSQDSGFQETQYF	TGTGCCAGCAGCCAAGACTCAGGGTTTCAAGAGACCCAGTACTTC
-	TRBV29-1	12	TRBJ1-1	-	CSVAFLGAEAFF	TGCAGCGTTGCCTTTCTAGGGGCTGAAGCTTTCTTT
once	TRBV19	15	TRBJ1-5	-	CASSARGLSNQPQHF	TGTGCCAGTAGTGCCAGGGGCCTTAGCAATCAGCCCCAGCATTTT
-	TRBV18	17	TRBJ2-3	-	CASSPTGQGTSTDTQYF	TGTGCCAGCTCACCAACGGGCCAGGGTACTAGCACAGATACGCAGTATTTT
-	TRBV6-1	15	TRBJ1-3	-	CASSEPPGIGNTIYF	TGTGCCAGCAGTGAGCCTCCAGGGATCGGAAACACCATATATTTT
-	TRBV29-1	14	TRBJ1-2	-	CSVGQGFGDYGYTF	TGCAGCGTCGGTCAGGGTTTTGGGGACTATGGCTACACCTTC
-	TRBV3-1/TRBV3-2	16	TRBJ1-3	-	CASSQSGGLRGNTIYF	TGTGCCAGCAGCCAGTCGGGGGGACTCCGGGGAAACACCATATATTTT
-	TRBV7-9	16	TRBJ2-2	TRBD1	CASSNRQGRDTGELFF	TGTGCCAGCAGCAACCGACAGGGACGGGACACCGGGGAGCTGTTTTTT
-	TRBV18	14	TRBJ1-4	-	CASSAVATNEKLFF	TGTGCCAGCTCAGCAGTTGCAACTAATGAAAAACTGTTTTTT
-	TRBV28	14	TRBJ1-4	-	CASSPVGGDEKLFF	TGTGCCAGCAGTCCGGTTGGCGGAGATGAAAAACTGTTTTTT